The subject of this entry is one TCR beta chain. What it binds is not known. The data originate from a study of post-analysis software for immune sequencing data. Study results and caveats: Diversity measured as normalized Chao1 was significantly lower in multiple sclerosis patients than in controls.

Carried by the TCR beta cDNA libraries were unique molecular identifiers. It was from roughly 0.93 to 9.6 million T cells that 500,000 or so cDNA molecules came. TCRdb called the PCR reads again in MiXCR, with one record for every CDR3 protein. The table shows hundreds of thousands of distinct CDR3 sequences, with about 27% occurring only once. Sequenced material: blood. This receptor was taken from a girl between 10 and 17 years old with multiple sclerosis.

CDR3: CASSLGWTGPGEQYF. Written as DNA, the CDR3 is TGCGCCAGCAGCTTGGGTTGGACAGGGCCTGGCGAGCAGTACTTC. The genes are TRBV5-1 and TRBJ2-5; the match to TRBD1 covers 8 bases. The J call could be wrong; TRBJ2-7 is a better fit for the DNA end. Germline V lookup: CDR1 SGHRS, CDR2 YFSETQ. The CDR3 loop spans 15 amino acids.